This TCR beta chain was captured by sequencing in a study of metastatic and nonmetastatic thyroid tumors. Across the whole study: Repertoire comparison spanned blood and tumor or nodule tissue of malignant and benign thyroid patients. General study points: In blood and tumor, TCR beta diversity was reportedly significantly higher in malignant thyroid tumors than in benign nodules.

Note on this clone: Its specificity is not known.

Original processing methods: Differences in CDR3 between clinicopathological groups were drawn on to build a classifier intended to discriminate distant-metastatic papillary thyroid cancer patients. Using MiXCR, TCRdb re-called clones from the PCR reads. Clone size and V and J calls follow TCRdb, not the original study. The top ten hold about a fifth of the sample, which has around 64,000 clones, about 4% seen once. This CDR3 has 16 amino acids. CDR1 is SGHTA and CDR2 is FQGNSA in the germline V gene. V trimming: 4 bases; J trimming: 6 bases; junction bases outside the gene matches: 7. No patient received treatment before thyroid surgery.

The clonotype comes from a female donor with papillary thyroid cancer or a benign thyroid nodule (not recorded which). Some clones in this sample may be carry-over from other donors' samples. The chain employs TRBV7-2 and TRBJ1-6, with 9 bases that match TRBD1. The specimen was blood. As DNA, the CDR3 is TGTGCCAGCAGCTCCCCGGGACAGGGATTTAATTCACCCCTCCACTTT. Translated: CASSSPGQGFNSPLHF. The variable domain in full, with the rest retrieved from reference TRBV7-2 and TRBJ1-6, is GAGVSQSPSNKVTEKGKDVELRCDPISGHTALYWYRQSLGQGLEFLIYFQGNSAPDKSGLPSDRFSAERTGGSVSTLTIQRTQQEDSAVYLCASSSPGQGFNSPLHFGNGTRLTVT.